This record concerns one TCR beta chain sequence. The antigen remains undetermined. These data come from a study of identical twins. Points from the study as a whole: Because invariant MAIT and iNKT cells could be present, zero-insertion analyses could be partly confounded.

Template switching added a universal primer binding site, and final cDNA carried unique molecular identifiers. Via MiXCR, TCRdb re-called the 5' RACE reads, giving one row per CDR3 protein. This table holds 1.5 million to 2 million distinct CDR3 sequences, about 32% found once. This sequence originates from a newborn girl in good health. Sequenced input: cord blood.

In nucleotides, the CDR3 is TGTGCCAGCAGAATGAGCGGGGGGGTTTGGGAGACCCAGTACTTC. Translated: CASRMSGGVWETQYF. The genes are TRBV7-2 and TRBJ2-7, with 10 bases identical to TRBD2. Matching the DNA end better, TRBJ2-5 makes the J call doubtful. The CDR3 extends over 15 amino acids. From germline, CDR1 is SGHTA and CDR2 FQGNSA.